A selection of T cell receptor beta chains follows, all from one sample in a study of T-cell memory formation after mild COVID-19. TCRdb analysed the 5' RACE reads with MiXCR anew, one entry per CDR3 protein. Of roughly 250,000 distinct CDR3 sequences listed, 16% are singletons. Sequencing input: PBMCs or a T cell subset sorted from them (not recorded which). These TCRs come from a man aged 18 to 30 who had mild COVID-19 (a few samples of this study predate the infection). Cell type and time point are not known. Both conserved end residues are trimmed from each CDR3. A D gene is named only where the DNA matches it firmly. Expanded clones are given a class, and other clones once, few, many or no size at all.

>-|TRBV10-3|-
AISDPRDSYQETQY
>-|TRBV6-5|few
ASSPSRTNEKLF
>TRBD2|TRBV4-3|-
ASSLRLAVASPQY
>-|TRBV3-1|few
ASSRWETQY
>-|TRBV29-1|few
SVFNTEAF
>-|TRBV20-1|-
SAPMGGATGELF
>TRBD2|TRBV12-3/TRBV12-4|many
ASSPSGGKETQY
>-|TRBV6-5|few
ASIAPGSSYEQY
>-|TRBV6-5|-
ASRPAGERYT
>-|TRBV5-6|few
ASSFLSALGSPLH
>-|TRBV14|-
ASSQALGQIYEQY
>TRBD1|TRBV5-1|few
ASSLQRRGANEKLF
>-|TRBV20-1|-
SAPGLPDTQY
>TRBD1|TRBV6-5|few
ASSRQGAGSTDTQY
>TRBD2|TRBV20-1|few
SARSGGGADTQY
>-|TRBV24-1|-
ATRDPRAFNEKLF
>-|TRBV5-1|many
ASSLEGRGDGYT
>TRBD2|TRBV9|-
ASSVLAGGLYNEQF
>-|TRBV5-5|many
ASSLAEGGHLDTQY
>TRBD1|TRBV5-5|few
ASSPWQGAINEQF
>-|TRBV6-6|-
ASSYPATGQETQY
>-|TRBV3-1|-
ASARGDYGYT